This TCR beta chain was identified during a study of blood T cell repertoires in COVID-19. Study details: Sites in the United States, Italy and Spain provided acute and convalescent COVID-19 samples.

The junction had 2 bases not matched to a gene; V was cut back by 6 bases and J by 0 bases. The CDR3 length is 14 residues. Looked up from germline, CDR1 is ENHRY and CDR2 is SYGVKD. Methods used by the authors: The assay estimated nucleated cells by amplifying reference gene primers. Libraries were prepared by immunoSEQ multiplex PCR; TCRdb keeps only in-frame clonotypes and omits some of them. Clonal size and the V and J genes are those of that table, whereas D and trimming came from the DNA. The data hold fewer than 120,000 clones, with about 75% observed a single time. Source material: peripheral blood. The chain combines TRBV10-3 with TRBJ2-7, with 10 bases fitting TRBD2. This receptor was identified in a woman aged 80 or over with active or convalescent COVID-19. The CDR3 region has the DNA TGTGCCATCAGACGGACTAGCGGCTCCTACGAGCAGTACTTC. Translated, it gives CAIRRTSGSYEQYF.